This TCR beta chain emerged from a study of blood T cell repertoires in COVID-19. The wider study: Italy, Spain and the United States were the sources of the convalescent and acute COVID-19 samples. The cDNA or gDNA used as material had been derived from T cells, B-cell-depleted T cells, or PBMCs.

Source study methods: Estimation of nucleated cell counts relied on the amplification of reference gene primers. Only in-frame clones appear in the TCRdb table, and some are missing; sequencing was by immunoSEQ multiplex PCR. From that table come the V and J calls and clone size; the DNA was used to work out D and trimming. The sample contains about 99,000 clones, roughly 84% of which appear only once. This TCR came from a human donor in a cohort sampled during active COVID-19. The sequencing input was peripheral blood.

The CDR3 sequence: CASSQIGRDEQYF. The CDR3 DNA reads as TGTGCCAGCAGCCAAATTGGGAGGGATGAGCAGTACTTC. V is TRBV14 and J is TRBJ2-7; TRBD2 matches at 7 bases. This CDR3 has 13 amino acids. J was trimmed by 7 bases and V by 2 bases; bases with no gene match: 5. Germline V gene sequence: CDR1 SGHDN, CDR2 FVKESK.